The clone carrying this T cell receptor beta chain has at least ten counts. Its target is unknown. Germline V gene data show CDR1 as DFQATT and CDR2 as SNEGSKA (reference sequence). After removal of 2 bases from V and 0 bases from J, the junction contained 0 bases not matched to a gene. CDR3 size: 14 residues. The data stem from a study of identical twins. Notes on the study in general: Among out-of-frame alpha sequences shared by twins, low generation probability occurred in excess. Compared with models, monozygotic twins showed more out-of-frame TCR alpha sharing.

MiXCR, run by TCRdb on the 5' RACE reads, gives a single entry per CDR3 protein. The data hold about 1.7 million distinct CDR3 sequences, with more than 30% observed a single time. This receptor was identified in a newborn girl in good health. V is TRBV20-1 and J is TRBJ2-1; 8 positions agree with TRBD2. Material: cord blood. CDR3 sequence reads: CSARLAGSYNEQFF. Written as DNA, the CDR3 is TGCAGTGCTAGACTAGCGGGCTCCTACAATGAGCAGTTCTTC.